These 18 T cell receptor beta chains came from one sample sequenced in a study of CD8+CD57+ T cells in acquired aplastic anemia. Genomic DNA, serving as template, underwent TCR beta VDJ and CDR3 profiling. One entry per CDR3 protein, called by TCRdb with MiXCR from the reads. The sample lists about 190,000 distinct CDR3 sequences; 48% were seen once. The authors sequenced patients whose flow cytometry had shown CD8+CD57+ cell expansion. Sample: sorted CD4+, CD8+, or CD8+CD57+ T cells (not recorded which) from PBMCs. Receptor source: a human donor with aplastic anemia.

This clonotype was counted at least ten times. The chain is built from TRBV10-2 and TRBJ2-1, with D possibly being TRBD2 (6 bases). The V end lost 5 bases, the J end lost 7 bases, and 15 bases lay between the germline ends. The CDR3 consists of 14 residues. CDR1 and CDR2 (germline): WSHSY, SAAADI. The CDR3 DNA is TGCGCCAGCAGTAGCCAGCGGGTAACGAATGAGCAGTTCTTC. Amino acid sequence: CASSSQRVTNEQFF.

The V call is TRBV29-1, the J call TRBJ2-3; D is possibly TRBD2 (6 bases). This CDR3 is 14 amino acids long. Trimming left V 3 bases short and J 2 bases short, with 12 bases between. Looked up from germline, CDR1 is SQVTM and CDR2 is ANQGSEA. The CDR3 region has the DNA TGCAGCGTTGAGTCGGGGGTTGCCACAGATACGCAGTATTTT. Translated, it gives CSVESGVATDTQYF.

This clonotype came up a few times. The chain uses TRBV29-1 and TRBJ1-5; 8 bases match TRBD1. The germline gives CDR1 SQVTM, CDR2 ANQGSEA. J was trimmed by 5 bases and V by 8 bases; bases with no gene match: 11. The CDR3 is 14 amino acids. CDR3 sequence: CSSWTGFFDQPQHF. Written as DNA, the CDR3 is TGCAGCTCATGGACAGGGTTTTTCGATCAGCCCCAGCATTTT.

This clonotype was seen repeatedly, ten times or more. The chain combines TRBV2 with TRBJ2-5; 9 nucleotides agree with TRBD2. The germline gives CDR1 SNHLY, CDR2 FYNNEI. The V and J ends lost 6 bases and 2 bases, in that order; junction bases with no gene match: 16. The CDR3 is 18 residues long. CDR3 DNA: TGTGCCAGCAGGGCCCCAGAGGCGGGAGGGTATTATCAAGAGACCCAGTACTTC. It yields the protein CASRAPEAGGYYQETQYF.

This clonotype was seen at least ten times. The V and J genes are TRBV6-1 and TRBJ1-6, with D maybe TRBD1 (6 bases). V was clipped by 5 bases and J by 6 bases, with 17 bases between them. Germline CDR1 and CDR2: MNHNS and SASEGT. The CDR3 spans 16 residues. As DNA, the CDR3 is TGTGCCAGCAGTAATTTCAGGGGTGTATCTAATTCACCCCTCCACTTT. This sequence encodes CASSNFRGVSNSPLHF.

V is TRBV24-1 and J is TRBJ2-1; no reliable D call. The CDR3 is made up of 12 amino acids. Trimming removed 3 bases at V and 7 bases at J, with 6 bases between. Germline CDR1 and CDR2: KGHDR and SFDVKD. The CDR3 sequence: CATSDHGNEQFF. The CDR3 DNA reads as TGTGCCACCAGTGATCACGGGAATGAGCAGTTCTTC.

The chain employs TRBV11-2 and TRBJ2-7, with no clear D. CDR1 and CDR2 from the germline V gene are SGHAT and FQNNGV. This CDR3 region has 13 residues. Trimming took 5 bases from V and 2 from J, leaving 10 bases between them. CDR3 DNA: TGTGCCAGCAGCCTAAGTTTAACCTACGAGCAGTACTTC. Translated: CASSLSLTYEQYF. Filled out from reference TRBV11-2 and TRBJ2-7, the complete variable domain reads EAGVAQSPRYKIIEKRQSVAFWCNPISGHATLYWYQQILGQGPKLLIQFQNNGVVDDSQLPKDRFSAERLKGVDSTLKIQPAKLEDSAVYLCASSLSLTYEQYFGPGTRLTVT.

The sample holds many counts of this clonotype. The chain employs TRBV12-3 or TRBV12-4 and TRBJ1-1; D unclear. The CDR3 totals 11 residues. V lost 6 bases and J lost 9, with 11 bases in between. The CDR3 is CASRGIRKAFF. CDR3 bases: TGTGCCAGCAGGGGGATAAGAAAAGCTTTCTTT.

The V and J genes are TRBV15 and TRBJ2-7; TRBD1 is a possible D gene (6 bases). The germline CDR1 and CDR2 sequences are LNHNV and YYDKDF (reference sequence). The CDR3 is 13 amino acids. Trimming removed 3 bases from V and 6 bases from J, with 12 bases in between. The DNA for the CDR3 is TGTGCCACCAGCAGCCCACAGGGTCGCGAGCAGTACTTC. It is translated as CATSSPQGREQYF.

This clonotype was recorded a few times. The CDR3 is CASSKDWSTDTQYF. DNA for the CDR3: TGTGCCAGCAGTAAGGACTGGAGCACAGATACGCAGTATTTT. The rearrangement links TRBV2 to TRBJ2-3, with D tentatively TRBD2 (5 bases). Trimming removed 5 bases from V and 0 bases from J, with 9 bases in between. The CDR3 length is 14 residues. CDR1 and CDR2 from the germline V gene are SNHLY and FYNNEI.

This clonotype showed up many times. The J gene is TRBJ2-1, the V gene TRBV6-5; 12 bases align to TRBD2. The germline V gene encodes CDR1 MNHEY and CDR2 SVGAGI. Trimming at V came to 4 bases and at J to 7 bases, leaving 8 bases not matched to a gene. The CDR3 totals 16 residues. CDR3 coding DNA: TGTGCCAGCAGTTCCATAACCACTAGCGGGAGGAATGAGCAGTTCTTC. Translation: CASSSITTSGRNEQFF.

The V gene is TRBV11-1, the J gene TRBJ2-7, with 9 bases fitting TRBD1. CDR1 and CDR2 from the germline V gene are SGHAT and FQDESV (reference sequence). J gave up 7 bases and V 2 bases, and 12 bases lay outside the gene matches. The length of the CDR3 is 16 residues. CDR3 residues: CASSLSPGQGLTEQYF. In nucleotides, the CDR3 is TGTGCCAGCAGCTTATCTCCGGGACAGGGCTTAACGGAGCAGTACTTC. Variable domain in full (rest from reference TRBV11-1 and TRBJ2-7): EAEVAQSPRYKITEKSQAVAFWCDPISGHATLYWYRQILGQGPELLVQFQDESVVDDSQLPKDRFSAERLKGVDSTLKIQPAELGDSAMYLCASSLSPGQGLTEQYFGPGTRLTVT.

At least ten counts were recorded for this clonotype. The CDR3, as DNA: TGTGCCACCAGTCACCACTCCTACAATGAGCAGTTCTTC. Translating it yields CATSHHSYNEQFF. This chain joins TRBV24-1 and TRBJ2-1; D gene unclear. The germline V and J ends were trimmed by 6 bases and 0 bases, with 5 bases remaining between them. In germline, CDR1 is KGHDR, CDR2 SFDVKD. This CDR3 has 13 amino acids.

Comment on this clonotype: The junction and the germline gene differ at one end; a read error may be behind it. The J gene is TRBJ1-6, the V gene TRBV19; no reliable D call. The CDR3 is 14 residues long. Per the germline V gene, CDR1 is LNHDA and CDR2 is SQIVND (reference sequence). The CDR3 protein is CASSIGENNSPLHF. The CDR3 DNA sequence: TGTGCTAGTAGTATAGGAGAAAATAATTCACCCCTCCACTTT. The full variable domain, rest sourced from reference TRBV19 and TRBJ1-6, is DGGITQSPKYLFRKEGQNVTLSCEQNLNHDAMYWYRQDPGQGLRLIYYSQIVNDFQKGDIAEGYSVSREKKESFPLTVTSAQKNPTAFYLCASSIGENNSPLHFGNGTRLTVT.

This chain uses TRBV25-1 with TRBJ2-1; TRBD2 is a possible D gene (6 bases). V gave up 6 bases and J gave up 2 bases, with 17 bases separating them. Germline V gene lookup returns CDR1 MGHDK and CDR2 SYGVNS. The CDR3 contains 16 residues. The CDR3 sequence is CASSVGSGGAYNEQFF. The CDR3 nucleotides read TGTGCCAGCAGCGTAGGGTCAGGAGGGGCCTACAATGAGCAGTTCTTC.

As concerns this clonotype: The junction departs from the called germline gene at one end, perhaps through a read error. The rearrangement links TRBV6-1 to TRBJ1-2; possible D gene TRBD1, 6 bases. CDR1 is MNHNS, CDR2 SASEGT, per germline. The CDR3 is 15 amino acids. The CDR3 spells CASSETTGNPYGYTF. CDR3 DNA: TGCGCCAGCAGTGAAACCACAGGGAATCCCTATGGCTACACCTTC.

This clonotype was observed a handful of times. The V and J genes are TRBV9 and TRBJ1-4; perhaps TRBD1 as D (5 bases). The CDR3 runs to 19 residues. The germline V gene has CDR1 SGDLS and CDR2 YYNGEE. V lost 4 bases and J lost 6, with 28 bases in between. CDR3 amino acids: CASSNRQSRDGGVDEKLFF. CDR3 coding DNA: TGTGCCAGCAGCAATCGCCAGTCCCGGGACGGGGGGGTAGATGAAAAACTGTTTTTT.

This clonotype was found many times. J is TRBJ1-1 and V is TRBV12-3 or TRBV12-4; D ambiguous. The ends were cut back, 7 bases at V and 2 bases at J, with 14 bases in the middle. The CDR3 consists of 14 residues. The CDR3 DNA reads TGTGCCAGCACCGGCGTTGTGGGAAACACTGAAGCTTTCTTT. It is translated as CASTGVVGNTEAFF.